Here is one T cell receptor beta chain with its context. Assay used: immunoSEQ multiplex PCR; TCRdb lists only in-frame clones, some missing. This sample has under 200,000 clones; 85% to 95% occur once, and the top ten carry roughly 3.8%. The data were taken from a study of T cell responses to AZD1222 COVID-19 vaccine. The V gene lost 3 bases and the J gene lost 5 bases, with 11 bases spanning the gap. CDR1 and CDR2 from the germline V gene are MNHEY and SMNVEV (reference sequence). The CDR3 sequence is 14 residues long. This clonotype was obtained from an adult in good health. The V call is TRBV27, the J call TRBJ2-1; D is uncertain. The source was peripheral blood, collected on day 0 of AZD1222 vaccination. The CDR3 loop is CASSFFGFNNEQFF. CDR3 sequence (DNA): TGTGCCAGCAGTTTTTTTGGGTTTAACAATGAGCAGTTCTTC.